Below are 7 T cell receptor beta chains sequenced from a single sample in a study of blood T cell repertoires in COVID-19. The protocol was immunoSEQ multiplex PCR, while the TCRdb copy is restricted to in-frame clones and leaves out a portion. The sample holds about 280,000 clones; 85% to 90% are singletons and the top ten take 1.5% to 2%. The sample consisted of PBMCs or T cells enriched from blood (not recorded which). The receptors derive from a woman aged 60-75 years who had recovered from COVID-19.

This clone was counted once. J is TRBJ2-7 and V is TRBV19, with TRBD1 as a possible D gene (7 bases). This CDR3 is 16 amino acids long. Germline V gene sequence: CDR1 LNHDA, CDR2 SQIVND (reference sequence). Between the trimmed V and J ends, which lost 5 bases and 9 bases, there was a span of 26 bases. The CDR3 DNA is TGTGCCAGTAGTCGGCAGGGGGGTCCGTTACCCCTTGGGCAGTACTTC. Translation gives CASSRQGGPLPLGQYF.

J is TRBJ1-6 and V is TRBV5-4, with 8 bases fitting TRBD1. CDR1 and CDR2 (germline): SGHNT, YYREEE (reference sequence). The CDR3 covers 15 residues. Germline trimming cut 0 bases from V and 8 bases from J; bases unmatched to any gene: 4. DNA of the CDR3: TGTGCCAGCAGCTTGGCAGTGACAGGGGATTCACCCCTCCACTTT. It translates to CASSLAVTGDSPLHF.

The CDR3 nucleotides are TGTGCCAGCAGTCCCACCGGGACAGGGAACACTGAAGCTTTCTTT. Translating gives CASSPTGTGNTEAFF. This chain joins TRBV28 and TRBJ1-1; 8 positions agree with TRBD1. The V segment lost 5 bases and the J segment 1 base; nucleotides outside the gene matches: 6. Germline V gene data show CDR1 as MDHEN and CDR2 as SYDVKM. This CDR3 comprises 15 residues.

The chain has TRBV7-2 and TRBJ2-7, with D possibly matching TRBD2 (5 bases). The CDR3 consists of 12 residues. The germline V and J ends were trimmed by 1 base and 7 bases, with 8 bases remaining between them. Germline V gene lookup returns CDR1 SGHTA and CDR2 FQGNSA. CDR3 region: CASSLDRGEQYF. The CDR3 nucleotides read TGTGCCAGCAGCTTAGACCGGGGAGAGCAGTACTTC.

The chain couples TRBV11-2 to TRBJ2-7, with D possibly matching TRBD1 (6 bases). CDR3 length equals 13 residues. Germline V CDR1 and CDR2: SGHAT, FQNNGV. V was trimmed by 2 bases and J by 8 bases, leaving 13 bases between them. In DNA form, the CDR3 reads TGTGCCAGCAGCTTATCGGACAGCCAAAAGCAGTACTTC. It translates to CASSLSDSQKQYF.

This chain's CDR3 is CASSPPSRQGRGYTF. The CDR3 DNA follows: TGTGCCAGCTCACCACCGAGTAGACAGGGGAGAGGCTACACCTTC. The rearrangement links TRBV18 to TRBJ1-2; 8 nucleotides agree with TRBD1. There are 15 residues in the CDR3. Germline CDR1 reads KGHSH; CDR2 reads LQKENI. V gave up 0 bases and J gave up 8 bases; unmatched junction bases: 8.

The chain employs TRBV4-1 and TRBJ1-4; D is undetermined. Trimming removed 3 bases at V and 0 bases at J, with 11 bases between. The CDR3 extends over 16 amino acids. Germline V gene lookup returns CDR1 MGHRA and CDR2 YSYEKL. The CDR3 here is CASSQPGSATNEKLFF. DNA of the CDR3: TGCGCCAGCAGCCAGCCCGGGAGCGCAACTAATGAAAAACTGTTTTTT.